This entry lists 14 T cell receptor beta chains sequenced from one sample in a study of human T cells and chemical hapten exposure. Time point meaning: pre-sensitization, week 0. The treatment was: therapeutic diphenylcyclopropenone sensitization with weekly scalp DPC. Each CDR3 protein is one row after TCRdb ran MiXCR on the RACE reads. The sample lists some 300,000 distinct CDR3 sequences, roughly 6% occurring once. This specimen was whole blood, taken in connection with sensitization to the hapten diphenylcyclopropenone (DPC). These receptors were taken from a woman aged 18-29 years with alopecia areata. Some clones in this sample may be carry-over from other donors' samples.

This clonotype was counted ten times or more. The V call is TRBV6-2 or TRBV6-3, the J call TRBJ2-1; D is uncertain. Germline CDR1 is MNHEY and CDR2 is SVGEGT. CDR3 size: 17 residues. V lost 0 bases to trimming and J lost 6 bases, with 18 bases between them. The CDR3 is CASSYSSESTRFNEQFF. The CDR3 bases are TGTGCCAGCAGTTACTCGTCAGAAAGCACTCGTTTCAATGAGCAGTTCTTC.

This clonotype has more than one count but fewer than ten. The chain carries TRBV27 and TRBJ2-7, with D possibly being TRBD2 (5 bases). V was pared by 4 bases and J by 3 bases, with 13 bases between. The CDR3 has 14 amino acids. Germline V gene sequence: CDR1 MNHEY, CDR2 SMNVEV (reference sequence). CDR3 protein: CASSSSLQRYEQYF. CDR3 in DNA: TGTGCCAGCAGTTCTAGCCTTCAACGCTACGAGCAGTACTTC.

This chain joins TRBV24-1 and TRBJ1-1; D gene uncertain. This CDR3 has 11 amino acids. Germline V gene lookup returns CDR1 KGHDR and CDR2 SFDVKD. V was clipped by 10 bases and J by 4 bases, with 9 bases between them. In DNA, the CDR3 is TGTGCCACTAGGGTGGGCACTGAAGCTTTCTTT. This gives the protein CATRVGTEAFF.

This chain uses TRBV6-5 with TRBJ2-7, with 8 bases aligning to TRBD1. The CDR3 contains 15 residues. The germline V gene has CDR1 MNHEY and CDR2 SVGAGI. The junction had 9 bases not matched to a gene; V was cut back by 4 bases and J by 4 bases. The CDR3 loop is CASSSPGQGLYEQYF. The CDR3, as DNA: TGTGCCAGCAGTTCCCCCGGACAGGGCTTGTACGAGCAGTACTTC.

This clonotype came up many times. The chain recombines TRBV29-1 with TRBJ2-3; D might be TRBD1 or TRBD2, each matching 5 bases. This CDR3 is 14 amino acids long. From germline, CDR1 is SQVTM and CDR2 ANQGSEA. Trimming took 7 bases from V and 2 from J, leaving 16 bases between them. In DNA form, the CDR3 reads TGCAGCGCCGCCCGGGACCGCGACACAGATACGCAGTATTTT. Protein product: CSAARDRDTDTQYF.

V usage is TRBV29-1 and J usage is TRBJ2-3; weak D call: TRBD1 (6 bases). The germline V and J ends were trimmed by 7 bases and 2 bases, with 10 bases remaining between them. CDR1 and CDR2 from the germline V gene are SQVTM and ANQGSEA. The CDR3 is 12 amino acids. The CDR3 region is CSEQGDTDTQYF. In DNA form, the CDR3 reads TGCAGCGAACAGGGTGACACAGATACGCAGTATTTT.

Many counts were recorded for this clonotype. The V gene is TRBV24-1, the J gene TRBJ1-5; D perhaps matches TRBD1 (5 bases). The CDR3 loop spans 13 amino acids. V was trimmed by 3 bases and J by 6 bases, leaving 8 bases between them. Germline assignment: CDR1 KGHDR and CDR2 SFDVKD. The CDR3 nucleotides are TGTGCCACCAGTGATAGTAGGGGTCAGCCCCAGCATTTT. This sequence encodes CATSDSRGQPQHF.

This clonotype has more than one count but fewer than ten. This chain joins TRBV5-5 and TRBJ1-1; 7 bases align to TRBD1. The CDR3 is 19 residues long. Germline V lookup: CDR1 SGHKS, CDR2 YYEKEE (reference sequence). V dropped 3 bases and J dropped 0; count of bases not matched to a gene: 17. The CDR3 nucleotides read TGTGCCAGCAGCTCATCCCGAACGACAGGGAGGTCTATGAACACTGAAGCTTTCTTT. This sequence encodes CASSSSRTTGRSMNTEAFF.

The V gene is TRBV4-1, the J gene TRBJ1-2, with D uncertain. V lost 4 bases, J lost 0 bases, and 9 bases lay in between. The CDR3 is 14 amino acids. Germline V gene lookup returns CDR1 MGHRA and CDR2 YSYEKL. The CDR3 DNA follows: TGCGCCAGCAGCCCAGAAGGCGCTAACTATGGCTACACCTTC. Its protein product is CASSPEGANYGYTF.

This clonotype was recorded a few times. The chain is built from TRBV3-1 and TRBJ2-2; D not resolved. The CDR3 runs 14 residues. CDR1 LGHDT and CDR2 YNNKEL come from the germline V gene (reference sequence). The germline V and J ends were trimmed by 4 bases and 6 bases, with 12 bases remaining between them. DNA of the CDR3: TGTGCCAGCAGCCCCCTGGATGGTTCCGGGGAGCTGTTTTTT. The encoded protein is CASSPLDGSGELFF.

This clonotype was counted only a few times. This chain joins TRBV7-2 and TRBJ2-5; D remains unclear. CDR3 size: 12 residues. V lost 2 bases and J lost 3, with 4 bases in between. Germline values: CDR1 SGHTA, CDR2 FQGNSA. The CDR3 DNA sequence: TGTGCCAGCAGCTTAATGGAAGAGACCCAGTACTTC. Translated, it gives CASSLMEETQYF.

Many counts were recorded for this clonotype. The V gene is TRBV28, the J gene TRBJ1-2, with unresolved D. Deletions cut 8 bases from V and 6 bases from J, with 16 bases between. Germline V gene lookup returns CDR1 MDHEN and CDR2 SYDVKM. This CDR3 spans 13 amino acids. The DNA of the CDR3 is TGTGCCAGCCTCAGGACGAATGGGGATGGCTACACCTTC. This sequence encodes CASLRTNGDGYTF.

This clonotype was seen at least ten times. The genes are TRBV4-2 and TRBJ1-1, with D possibly being TRBD1 (5 bases). V lost 0 bases to trimming and J lost 0 bases, with 11 bases between them. The CDR3 covers 16 residues. CDR1 and CDR2 (germline): LGHNA, YNFKEQ. CDR3 nucleotide sequence: TGTGCCAGCAGCCAAGAGTATGGGGCGTTGAACACTGAAGCTTTCTTT. Its protein is CASSQEYGALNTEAFF.

The chain recombines TRBV27 with TRBJ1-5; 7 positions match TRBD1. CDR3 length equals 17 residues. The germline V gene has CDR1 MNHEY and CDR2 SMNVEV (reference sequence). J lost 6 bases, V lost 0 bases, and 11 bases had no gene match. Here the CDR3 DNA reads TGTGCCAGCAGTTTATCCGGAGCCGGGACAGTCAGTCAGCCCCAGCATTTT. Amino acids: CASSLSGAGTVSQPQHF.